This T cell receptor (beta chain) originates from a study of blood T cell repertoires in COVID-19. Across the study: PBMCs, B-cell-depleted T cells, or T cells were the source of the cDNA or gDNA that made up the material.

The CDR3 covers 15 residues. The J segment lost 5 bases and the V segment lost 2 bases, leaving 6 bases of the junction unmatched. CDR1 and CDR2 from the germline V gene are MNHEY and SVGAGI. This clone was counted a few times. Per the study methods: Reference gene primers were amplified, and this amplification served to estimate nucleated cell counts. TCRdb's table, derived via immunoSEQ multiplex PCR, lists solely in-frame clones and lacks some. V and J calls and clone size are those listed in that table; D and trimming were worked out from the DNA. The sample records some 26,000 clones, 80% to 90% being singletons.

The genes are TRBV6-5 and TRBJ2-7; 10 bases are a match to TRBD1. The specimen was peripheral blood. The receptor comes from a human donor in a cohort sampled during active COVID-19. In nucleotides, the CDR3 is TGTGCCAGCAGTTACCCGGGACAGGGGTCGGACGAGCAGTACTTC. Protein sequence: CASSYPGQGSDEQYF.